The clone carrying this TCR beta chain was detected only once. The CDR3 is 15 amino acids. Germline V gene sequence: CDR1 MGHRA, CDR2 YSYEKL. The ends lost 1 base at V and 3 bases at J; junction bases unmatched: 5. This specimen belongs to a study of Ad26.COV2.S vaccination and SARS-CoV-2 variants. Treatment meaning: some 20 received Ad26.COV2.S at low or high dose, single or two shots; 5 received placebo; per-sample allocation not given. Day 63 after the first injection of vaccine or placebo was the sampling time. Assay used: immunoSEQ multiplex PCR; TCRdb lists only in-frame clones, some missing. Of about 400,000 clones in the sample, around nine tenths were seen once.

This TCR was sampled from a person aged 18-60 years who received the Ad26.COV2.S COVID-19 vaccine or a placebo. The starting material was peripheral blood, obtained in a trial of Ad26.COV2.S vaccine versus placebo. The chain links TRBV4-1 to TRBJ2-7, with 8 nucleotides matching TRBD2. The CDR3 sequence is CASSQVEAGDYEQYF. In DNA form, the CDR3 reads TGCGCCAGCAGCCAAGTTGAAGCGGGAGACTACGAGCAGTACTTC.